These 26 T cell receptor beta chains originate from one sample sequenced in a study of CD8 T cells in ankylosing spondylitis. TCRdb independently ran MiXCR on the 5' RACE reads; one entry per CDR3 protein. The data hold some 140,000 distinct CDR3 sequences, with roughly 7.7% observed a single time. Sequencing used synovial fluid, either unsorted or a sorted T cell fraction (not recorded which). The origin of the receptors is a male donor with ankylosing spondylitis.

The genes are TRBV12-5 and TRBJ1-1, with a weak D call TRBD1 (5 bases). CDR3 length equals 13 residues. Germline loops: CDR1 LGHNT, CDR2 FRNRAP. With 5 bases removed from V and 6 bases from J, the gap between germline ends came to 13 bases. The CDR3 DNA follows: TGTGCTAGTGGTGATTCAGGGTATTCTGAAGCTTTCTTT. Its translation: CASGDSGYSEAFF.

This clonotype has at least ten counts. The gene calls are TRBV11-2 and TRBJ2-1; 10 bases line up with TRBD2. The CDR3 has 19 residues. After removal of 5 bases from V and 6 bases from J, the junction contained 19 bases not matched to a gene. Germline values: CDR1 SGHAT, CDR2 FQNNGV. CDR3 protein: CASSLRHSSGSSAFNEQFF. CDR3 DNA: TGTGCCAGCAGCCTTCGACACTCTAGCGGGAGTTCGGCTTTCAATGAGCAGTTCTTC. The whole variable domain, remainder taken from reference TRBV11-2 and TRBJ2-1, is EAGVAQSPRYKIIEKRQSVAFWCNPISGHATLYWYQQILGQGPKLLIQFQNNGVVDDSQLPKDRFSAERLKGVDSTLKIQPAKLEDSAVYLCASSLRHSSGSSAFNEQFFGPGTRLTVL.

Many counts were recorded for this clonotype. The chain uses TRBV12-3 or TRBV12-4 and TRBJ2-1, with TRBD2 matching over 9 bases. This CDR3 comprises 16 residues. Trimming cost V 7 bases and J 8 bases; bases outside gene matches: 15. CDR3 DNA: TGTGCCAGCACTTCCCCAGGGAGCGGGAGGAGCTATGAGCAGTTCTTC. This encodes CASTSPGSGRSYEQFF.

This clonotype was recorded a few times. This chain connects TRBV10-3 to TRBJ1-1; D is possibly TRBD1 (5 bases). V lost 10 bases to trimming and J lost 4 bases, with 13 bases between them. The CDR3 has 12 amino acids. Germline V gene data show CDR1 as ENHRY and CDR2 as SYGVKD. CDR3 region: CATSGVGTEAFF. The DNA of the CDR3 is TGTGCCACGTCGGGGGTAGGCACTGAAGCTTTCTTT.

This clonotype was counted ten times or more. The rearrangement links TRBV7-9 to TRBJ2-3, with D tentatively TRBD2 (5 bases). CDR1 SEHNR and CDR2 FQNEAQ come from the germline V gene (reference sequence). V gave up 11 bases and J gave up 0 bases, with 21 bases separating them. This CDR3 is 16 amino acids long. The CDR3 region has the DNA TGTGCCGCCGGCCCGGGAAGCGGTAGAAGCACAGATACGCAGTATTTT. This sequence encodes CAAGPGSGRSTDTQYF. Variable domain in full (rest from reference TRBV7-9 and TRBJ2-3): DTGVSQNPRHKITKRGQNVTFRCDPISEHNRLYWYRQTLGQGPEFLTYFQNEAQLEKSRLLSDRFSAERPKGSFSTLEIQRTEQGDSAMYLCAAGPGSGRSTDTQYFGPGTRLTVL.

This clonotype was observed at least ten times. The V call is TRBV6-2 or TRBV6-3, the J call TRBJ2-3; D is ambiguous. V was clipped by 0 bases and J by 2 bases, with 21 bases between them. The CDR3 consists of 19 residues. Germline V gene data show CDR1 as MNHEY and CDR2 as SVGEGT. CDR3 in DNA: TGTGCCAGCAGTTACTCGACGTTCCGGGCAGGTTCCTACACAGATACGCAGTATTTT. Translation gives CASSYSTFRAGSYTDTQYF.

This chain joins TRBV5-1 and TRBJ2-1, with D possibly TRBD2 on 5 matching bases. The germline CDR1 and CDR2 sequences are SGHRS and YFSETQ. Deletions cut 2 bases from V and 2 bases from J, with 11 bases between. The CDR3 runs 15 residues. This CDR3 reads CASSLAVYTYNEQFF. The DNA of the CDR3 is TGCGCCAGCAGCTTAGCGGTTTATACCTACAATGAGCAGTTCTTC.

The sample holds many counts of this clonotype. The rearrangement links TRBV5-1 to TRBJ2-1; TRBD1 matches at 9 bases. Germline V lookup: CDR1 SGHRS, CDR2 YFSETQ. The CDR3 is 16 residues long. The ends lost 1 base at V and 0 bases at J; junction bases unmatched: 2. The CDR3 spells CASSLLTGGSYNEQFF. The CDR3 nucleotides read TGCGCCAGCAGCTTGCTGACAGGGGGCTCCTACAATGAGCAGTTCTTC.

The J gene is TRBJ2-7, the V gene TRBV6-1, with TRBD2 matching 9 bases. The germline gives CDR1 MNHNS, CDR2 SASEGT. The J segment lost 0 bases and the V segment lost 3 bases, leaving 3 bases of the junction unmatched. The CDR3 covers 15 residues. Here the CDR3 reads CASSEGLASSYEQYF. The DNA of the CDR3 is TGTGCCAGCAGTGAGGGACTAGCTAGCTCCTACGAGCAGTACTTC.

This clonotype was counted many times. The rearrangement uses TRBV20-1 and TRBJ2-1, with 9 positions matching TRBD2. This CDR3 has 15 amino acids. After removal of 1 base from V and 10 bases from J, the junction contained 11 bases not matched to a gene. The germline V gene has CDR1 DFQATT and CDR2 SNEGSKA (reference sequence). The CDR3 here is CSARAGTSISKEQFF. In DNA form, the CDR3 reads TGCAGTGCTAGAGCCGGGACTAGCATCTCCAAGGAGCAGTTCTTC.

This clonotype has ten or more counts. The chain uses TRBV20-1 and TRBJ2-7; D might be TRBD1 (6 bases). V was cut by 4 bases and J by 3 bases, with 16 bases left in between. Germline V gives CDR1 DFQATT, CDR2 SNEGSKA (reference sequence). This CDR3 has 14 amino acids. CDR3 DNA: TGCAGTGCTATGGACCCGGGACACAACTACGAGCAGTACTTC. This encodes CSAMDPGHNYEQYF.

Ten or more counts support this clonotype. The chain employs TRBV7-9 and TRBJ2-2; D is tentatively TRBD1 or TRBD2 (5 bases each). Germline loops: CDR1 SEHNR, CDR2 FQNEAQ (reference sequence). Trimming cost V 2 bases and J 5 bases, with 9 bases left between them. The CDR3 loop spans 14 amino acids. The CDR3 spells CASSLLEGTGELFF. Here the CDR3 DNA reads TGTGCCAGCAGCTTACTAGAGGGGACCGGGGAGCTGTTTTTT.

This clonotype was detected many times. The gene calls are TRBV18 and TRBJ1-1; the D gene is possibly TRBD1 (5 bases). The CDR3 loop spans 14 amino acids. With 3 bases removed from V and 0 bases from J, the gap between germline ends came to 8 bases. Germline V gene lookup returns CDR1 KGHSH and CDR2 LQKENI. The CDR3 bases are TGTGCCAGCTCACCTAAGGACATGAACACTGAAGCTTTCTTT. Amino acids: CASSPKDMNTEAFF.

This clonotype was detected many times. V and J are TRBV28 and TRBJ2-1; 7 nucleotides match TRBD1. The ends lost 5 bases at V and 4 bases at J; junction bases unmatched: 8. Per germline, CDR1 MDHEN and CDR2 SYDVKM. The CDR3 is 15 amino acids. The CDR3 coding sequence is TGTGCCAGCAGTACCCGGGACAGACTGTACAATGAGCAGTTCTTC. This translates into CASSTRDRLYNEQFF.

The chain combines TRBV9 with TRBJ2-2; 9 bases match TRBD1. CDR1 SGDLS and CDR2 YYNGEE come from the germline V gene. V was clipped by 4 bases and J by 6 bases; unmatched bases: 4. The CDR3 consists of 14 residues. The CDR3 reads CASSSRTGAGELFF. The CDR3 DNA reads TGTGCCAGCAGCTCCCGGACAGGGGCCGGGGAGCTGTTTTTT.

This clonotype has at least ten counts. The chain is built from TRBV5-1 and TRBJ1-6; D uncertain. The V end lost 0 bases, the J end lost 9 bases, and 10 bases lay between the germline ends. This CDR3 contains 14 residues. Germline V CDR1 and CDR2: SGHRS, YFSETQ. This chain's CDR3 is CASSLEAVTSPLHF. The DNA of the CDR3 is TGCGCCAGCAGCTTGGAGGCAGTTACTTCACCCCTCCACTTT.

This clonotype came up a few times. The J gene is TRBJ1-1, the V gene TRBV5-1, with 7 bases matching TRBD1. Looked up from germline, CDR1 is SGHRS and CDR2 is YFSETQ. The CDR3 loop spans 16 amino acids. V shed 1 base, J shed 2 bases, and the junction held 8 bases outside the gene matches. Here the CDR3 reads CASSLTNRGSNTEAFF. CDR3 coding DNA: TGCGCCAGCAGCTTGACTAACAGGGGCTCCAACACTGAAGCTTTCTTT.

This clonotype occurred many times. V usage is TRBV10-3 and J usage is TRBJ2-4, with D possibly matching TRBD1 (5 bases). CDR1 and CDR2 (germline): ENHRY, SYGVKD. The CDR3 is made up of 16 amino acids. Deletions cut 8 bases from V and 0 bases from J, with 17 bases between. CDR3 residues: CAIRGSQGLAKNIQYF. In DNA form, the CDR3 reads TGTGCCATCCGTGGGTCCCAGGGCCTAGCCAAAAACATTCAGTACTTC.

This clonotype was seen at least ten times. The chain employs TRBV5-1 and TRBJ2-6; no reliable D call. The CDR3 covers 14 residues. The germline V and J ends were trimmed by 5 bases and 0 bases, with 6 bases remaining between them. Germline CDR1 SGHRS, CDR2 YFSETQ. CDR3 residues: CASRQLSGANVLTF. CDR3 in DNA: TGCGCCAGCAGGCAACTCTCTGGGGCCAACGTCCTGACTTTC.

The table lists this clonotype with many counts. As DNA, the CDR3 is TGTGCCACTCTAGGGACGGGTTCACCCCTCCACTTT. Encoded protein: CATLGTGSPLHF. The chain uses TRBV2 and TRBJ1-6; tentatively, D is TRBD1 (5 bases). V lost 10 bases to trimming and J lost 9 bases, with 13 bases between them. CDR3 size: 12 residues. Looked up from germline, CDR1 is SNHLY and CDR2 is FYNNEI.

This clonotype appeared a few times. The V gene is TRBV20-1, the J gene TRBJ2-7; 8 nucleotides line up with TRBD1. CDR1 and CDR2 from the germline V gene are DFQATT and SNEGSKA (reference sequence). The CDR3 has 13 amino acids. V lost 7 bases and J lost 7; bases outside the gene matches: 12. The DNA for the CDR3 is TGCAGTGGCCCAGGACAGGGCAATGTAGAGCAGTACTTC. Protein: CSGPGQGNVEQYF.

This clonotype was found many times. The gene calls are TRBV6-2 or TRBV6-3 and TRBJ1-5, with D unresolved. V was trimmed by 0 bases and J by 3 bases, leaving 6 bases between them. CDR1 and CDR2 from the germline V gene are MNHEY and SVGEGT. This CDR3 region has 14 residues. The CDR3 nucleotides are TGTGCCAGCAGTTACTCCTCGGTCAATCAGCCCCAGCATTTT. Protein: CASSYSSVNQPQHF.

At least ten counts were recorded for this clonotype. The rearrangement uses TRBV6-5 and TRBJ1-2; 8 positions agree with TRBD1. V shed 2 bases, J shed 2 bases, and the junction held 1 base outside the gene matches. Germline V gene data show CDR1 as MNHEY and CDR2 as SVGAGI. CDR3 size: 14 residues. The CDR3 here is CASSYRTGNYGYTF. The CDR3 DNA follows: TGTGCCAGCAGTTACCGGACAGGGAACTATGGCTACACCTTC.

This sequence joins TRBV7-2 and TRBJ2-5; D may be TRBD1 or TRBD2 (5 bases each). CDR1 and CDR2 from the germline V gene are SGHTA and FQGNSA. CDR3 length: 13 residues. V was trimmed by 3 bases and J by 9 bases, leaving 14 bases between them. The CDR3 spells CASSFGTGRAQYF. The CDR3, as DNA: TGTGCCAGCAGCTTTGGGACGGGCAGGGCCCAGTACTTC.

J is TRBJ2-7 and V is TRBV18; D not certain. From germline, CDR1 is KGHSH and CDR2 LQKENI. The CDR3 has 12 residues. The V and J ends lost 3 bases and 0 bases respectively, with 3 bases between them. The CDR3 region has the DNA TGTGCCAGCTCACCCAACTCCTACGAGCAGTACTTC. Amino acid sequence: CASSPNSYEQYF.

This clonotype was found many times. The chain couples TRBV20-1 to TRBJ1-3; D might be TRBD1 (5 bases). Trimming took off 6 bases at V and 5 bases at J, with 14 bases between the two ends. This CDR3 contains 13 residues. CDR1 is DFQATT and CDR2 is SNEGSKA in the germline V gene (reference sequence). Here the CDR3 reads CSAWDPSRNTIYF. For the CDR3, the DNA is TGCAGTGCGTGGGACCCGTCGAGAAACACCATATATTTT.